This T cell receptor (beta chain) was sequenced for a study of blood T cell repertoires in COVID-19. Study-level information: Specimens from acute and convalescent COVID-19 originated in the United States, Italy and Spain. Sources were T cells, B-cell-depleted T cells, or PBMCs; the material itself was cDNA or gDNA.

How the authors handled the data: The assay estimated nucleated cells by amplifying reference gene primers. TCRdb keeps only in-frame clones here, not all; method: immunoSEQ multiplex PCR. That table furnishes V, J and clone size, whereas the DNA furnished D and trimming. The sample holds 150,000 to 200,000 clones, roughly nine tenths seen once. This clone came up a few times. There are 15 residues in the CDR3. Germline CDR1 is SEHNR and CDR2 is FQNEAQ (reference sequence). V lost 1 base and J 5 bases, leaving 15 bases between the germline ends. The receptor was isolated from a woman between 70 and 85 years old with acute or convalescent COVID-19. V usage is TRBV7-9 and J usage is TRBJ2-7; maybe TRBD1 (6 bases). Sequencing was performed on peripheral blood. The CDR3 DNA reads as TGTGCCAGCAGCTTAGGAGGACCAGGGGCCCACGAGCAGTACTTC. It translates to CASSLGGPGAHEQYF.